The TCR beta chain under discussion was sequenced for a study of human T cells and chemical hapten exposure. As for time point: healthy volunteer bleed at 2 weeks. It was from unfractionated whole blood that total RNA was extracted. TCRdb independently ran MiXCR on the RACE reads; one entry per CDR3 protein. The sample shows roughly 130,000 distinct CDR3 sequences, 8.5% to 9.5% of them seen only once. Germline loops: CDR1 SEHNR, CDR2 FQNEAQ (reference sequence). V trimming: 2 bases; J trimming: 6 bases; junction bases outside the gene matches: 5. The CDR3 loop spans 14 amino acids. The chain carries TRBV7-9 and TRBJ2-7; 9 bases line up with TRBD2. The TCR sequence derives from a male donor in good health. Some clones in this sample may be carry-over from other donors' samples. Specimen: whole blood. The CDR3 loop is CASSLTGLASEQYF. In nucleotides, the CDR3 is TGTGCCAGCAGCTTAACCGGACTAGCGAGCGAGCAGTACTTC.